The 16 T cell receptor beta chains below were found in one sample sequenced in a study of blood T cell repertoires in COVID-19. Some clones are missing from TCRdb's copy, which holds only in-frame ones; the method was immunoSEQ multiplex PCR. The top ten clones hold approximately 7.8% of a sample with roughly 290,000 clones, around 87% of them seen once. Sequenced sample: peripheral blood. All receptors derive from a woman aged 45 to 65 who had recovered from COVID-19.

The chain employs TRBV5-1 and TRBJ1-1, with D hard to call. Deletions cut 0 bases from V and 9 bases from J, with 12 bases between. Germline V gives CDR1 SGHRS, CDR2 YFSETQ. CDR3 length: 13 amino acids. The CDR3 is CASSLAVRRQAFF. The DNA of the CDR3 is TGCGCCAGCAGCTTGGCCGTCAGGCGCCAAGCTTTCTTT.

CDR3 protein: CASSQDFNRPGELFF. In nucleotides, the CDR3 is TGCGCCAGCAGCCAAGATTTCAACAGACCGGGGGAGCTGTTTTTT. The chain is built from TRBV4-3 and TRBJ2-2; no definite D call. Trimming took 0 bases from V and 8 from J, leaving 13 bases between them. The CDR3 runs to 15 residues. Germline lookup yields CDR1 LGHNA and CDR2 YSLEER.

This chain uses TRBV9 with TRBJ2-1; D remains unclear. Germline CDR1 reads SGDLS; CDR2 reads YYNGEE. CDR3 length: 13 residues. Trimming took 1 base from V and 9 from J, leaving 11 bases between them. Here the CDR3 reads CASSVSAPSEQFF. The CDR3 nucleotides read TGTGCCAGCAGCGTAAGCGCCCCGAGTGAGCAGTTCTTC.

The chain recombines TRBV3-1 (or the pseudogene TRBV3-2) with TRBJ1-1; maybe TRBD1 (6 bases). Per the germline V gene, CDR1 is LGHDT and CDR2 is YNNKEL (reference sequence). CDR3 length equals 14 residues. Trimming took off 6 bases at V and 4 bases at J, with 15 bases between the two ends. This CDR3 reads CASSSGGASTEAFF. CDR3 nucleotides: TGTGCCAGCAGTAGCGGGGGGGCAAGCACTGAAGCTTTCTTT.

The gene calls are TRBV6-5 and TRBJ2-7; 9 bases map to TRBD1. The CDR3 covers 15 residues. Trimming removed 5 bases from V and 0 bases from J; junction bases left unmatched: 5. Germline V gene sequence: CDR1 MNHEY, CDR2 SVGAGI. CDR3 in amino acids: CASSIQGAGSYEQYF. DNA of the CDR3: TGTGCCAGCAGTATACAGGGGGCCGGCTCCTACGAGCAGTACTTC.

The chain links TRBV9 to TRBJ1-2; D unresolved. The length of the CDR3 is 13 residues. V was cut by 10 bases and J by 4 bases, with 17 bases left in between. The germline V gene encodes CDR1 SGDLS and CDR2 YYNGEE. CDR3 region: CASGGDVGYGYTF. The CDR3, as DNA: TGTGCCTCCGGCGGGGATGTGGGCTATGGCTACACCTTC.

The CDR3: CASSIDSPQPEQFF. Written as DNA, the CDR3 is TGTGCCAGTAGTATAGATTCCCCACAGCCAGAGCAGTTCTTC. The V gene is TRBV19, the J gene TRBJ2-1, with D hard to call. Germline CDR1 is LNHDA and CDR2 is SQIVND (reference sequence). V lost 0 bases, J lost 10 bases, and 13 bases lay in between. CDR3 length: 14 amino acids.

The gene calls are TRBV7-9 and TRBJ1-2; TRBD1 is a possible D gene (6 bases). The CDR3 runs 18 residues. Per germline, CDR1 SEHNR and CDR2 FQNEAQ (reference sequence). The V gene lost 4 bases and the J gene lost 1 base, with 22 bases spanning the gap. The CDR3 loop is CASSYLSVRGSVNYGYTF. The CDR3 DNA is TGTGCCAGCAGCTATCTATCCGTCAGGGGAAGTGTTAACTATGGCTACACCTTC.

The V gene is TRBV6-6, the J gene TRBJ2-2; D perhaps matches TRBD1 (6 bases). V lost 5 bases, J lost 5 bases, and 15 bases lay in between. The CDR3 spans 15 residues. Germline V lookup: CDR1 MNHNY, CDR2 SVGAGI (reference sequence). CDR3 residues: CASSPQDRSTGELFF. Here the CDR3 DNA reads TGTGCCAGCAGTCCTCAGGACAGATCGACCGGGGAGCTGTTTTTT.

The chain couples TRBV6-6 to TRBJ2-7; D is unresolved. Germline values: CDR1 MNHNY, CDR2 SVGAGI (reference sequence). The length of the CDR3 is 13 residues. V was trimmed by 6 bases and J by 3 bases, leaving 12 bases between them. The CDR3 is CASRVSTNYEQYF. For the CDR3, the DNA is TGTGCCAGCAGGGTCTCAACTAACTACGAGCAGTACTTC.

The chain has TRBV6-5 and TRBJ2-3; 8 bases fit TRBD1. This CDR3 contains 13 residues. The V gene's germline CDR1 is MNHEY and CDR2 SVGAGI. V dropped 6 bases and J dropped 6; count of bases not matched to a gene: 5. CDR3 coding DNA: TGTGCCAGCAGAGGACAGGGTGACGATACGCAGTATTTT. Encoded protein: CASRGQGDDTQYF.

V is TRBV5-8 and J is TRBJ2-3; D not resolved. The CDR3 covers 13 residues. Between the trimmed V and J ends, which lost 0 bases and 6 bases, there was a span of 8 bases. The germline gives CDR1 SGHTS, CDR2 YDEGEE. The CDR3 spells CASSLGSGDTQYF. The CDR3 region has the DNA TGTGCCAGCAGCTTGGGCTCAGGCGATACGCAGTATTTT.

This clone was observed a few times. J is TRBJ2-1 and V is TRBV7-2; 9 nucleotides match TRBD2. The germline gives CDR1 SGHTA, CDR2 FQGNSA. V shed 4 bases, J shed 15 bases, and the junction held 4 bases outside the gene matches. This CDR3 contains 11 residues. CDR3: CASSSSGARFF. CDR3 in DNA: TGTGCCAGCAGCTCTAGCGGGGCCCGGTTCTTC.

CDR3 sequence: CASSRTGFNQPQHF. DNA of the CDR3: TGTGCCAGCAGCCGGACAGGCTTCAATCAGCCCCAGCATTTT. The J gene is TRBJ1-5, the V gene TRBV5-6; TRBD1 agrees at 7 bases. The J segment lost 3 bases and the V segment lost 4 bases, leaving 4 bases of the junction unmatched. CDR3 size: 14 residues. Germline loops: CDR1 SGHDT, CDR2 YYEEEE.

In regard to this clone: The germline gene is not matched at one end of the junction; a read error may be the cause. The V gene is TRBV30, the J gene TRBJ1-2; D uncertain. CDR1 and CDR2 (germline): GTSNPN, SVGIG (reference sequence). The CDR3 length is 11 residues. The CDR3 DNA sequence: TGTGCCTGGAGTGTAAATCTGCGGGAGAGCTTC. Protein sequence: CAWSVNLRESF.

The CDR3 here is CASSLRSGLAYEQYF. The CDR3 nucleotides read TGCGCCAGCAGCTTGCGGTCAGGCCTAGCGTACGAGCAGTACTTC. The chain couples TRBV5-1 to TRBJ2-7; a possible D gene is TRBD2 (6 bases). V was trimmed by 1 base and J by 4 bases, leaving 15 bases between them. The CDR3 consists of 15 residues. In germline, CDR1 is SGHRS, CDR2 YFSETQ.